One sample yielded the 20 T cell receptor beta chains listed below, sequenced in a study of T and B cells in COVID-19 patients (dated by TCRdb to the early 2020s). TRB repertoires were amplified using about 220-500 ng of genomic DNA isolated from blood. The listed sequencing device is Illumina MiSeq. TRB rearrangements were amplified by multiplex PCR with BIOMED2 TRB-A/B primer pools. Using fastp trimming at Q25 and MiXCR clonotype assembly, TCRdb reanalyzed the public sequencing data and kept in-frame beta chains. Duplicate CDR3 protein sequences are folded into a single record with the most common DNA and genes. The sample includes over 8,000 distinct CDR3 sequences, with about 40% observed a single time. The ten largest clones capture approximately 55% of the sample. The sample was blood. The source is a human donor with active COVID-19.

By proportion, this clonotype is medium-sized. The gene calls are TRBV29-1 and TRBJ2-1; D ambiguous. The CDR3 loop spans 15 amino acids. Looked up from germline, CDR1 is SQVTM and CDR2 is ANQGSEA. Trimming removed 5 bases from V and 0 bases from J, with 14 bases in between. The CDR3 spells CSVSDGLLSYNEQFF. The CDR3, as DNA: TGCAGCGTTTCAGACGGGCTACTCTCCTACAATGAGCAGTTCTTC.

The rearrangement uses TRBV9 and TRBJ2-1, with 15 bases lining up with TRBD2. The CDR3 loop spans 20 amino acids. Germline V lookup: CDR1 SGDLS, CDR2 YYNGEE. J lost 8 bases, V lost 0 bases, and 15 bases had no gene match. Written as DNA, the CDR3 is TGTGCCAGCAGCGTAGGAGACAGTGCTGGACTAGCGGGGGGGCCATATGAGCAGTTCTTC. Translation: CASSVGDSAGLAGGPYEQFF. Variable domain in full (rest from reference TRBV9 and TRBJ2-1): DSGVTQTPKHLITATGQRVTLRCSPRSGDLSVYWYQQSLDQGLQFLIQYYNGEERAKGNILERFSAQQFPDLHSELNLSSLELGDSALYFCASSVGDSAGLAGGPYEQFFGPGTRLTVL.

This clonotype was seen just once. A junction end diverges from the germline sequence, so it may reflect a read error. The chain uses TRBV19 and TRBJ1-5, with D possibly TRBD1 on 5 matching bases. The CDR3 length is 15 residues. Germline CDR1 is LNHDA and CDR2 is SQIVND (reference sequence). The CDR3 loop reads CVSKGRIRGNQPQHF. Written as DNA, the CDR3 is TGTGTCAGTAAGGGAAGGATCAGGGGCAATCAGCCCCAGCATTTT.

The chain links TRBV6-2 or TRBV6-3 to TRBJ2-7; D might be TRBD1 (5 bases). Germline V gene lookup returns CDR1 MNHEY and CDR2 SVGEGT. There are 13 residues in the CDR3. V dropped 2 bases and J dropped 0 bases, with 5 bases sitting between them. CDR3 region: CASSYTGSYEQYF. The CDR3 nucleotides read TGTGCCAGCAGTTACACAGGCTCCTACGAGCAGTACTTC.

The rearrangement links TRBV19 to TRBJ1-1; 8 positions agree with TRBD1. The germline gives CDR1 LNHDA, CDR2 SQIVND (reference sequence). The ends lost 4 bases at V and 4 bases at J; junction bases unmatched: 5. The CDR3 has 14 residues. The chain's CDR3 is CASSTRQGSTEAFF. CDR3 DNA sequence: TGTGCCAGTAGTACCCGACAGGGGTCCACTGAAGCTTTCTTT.

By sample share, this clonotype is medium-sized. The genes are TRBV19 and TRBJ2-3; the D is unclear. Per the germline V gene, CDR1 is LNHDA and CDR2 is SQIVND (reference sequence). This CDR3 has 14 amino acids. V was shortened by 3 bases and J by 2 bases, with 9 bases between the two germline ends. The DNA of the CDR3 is TGTGCCAGTAGTATGGGTACCCTCACAGATACGCAGTATTTT. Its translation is CASSMGTLTDTQYF.

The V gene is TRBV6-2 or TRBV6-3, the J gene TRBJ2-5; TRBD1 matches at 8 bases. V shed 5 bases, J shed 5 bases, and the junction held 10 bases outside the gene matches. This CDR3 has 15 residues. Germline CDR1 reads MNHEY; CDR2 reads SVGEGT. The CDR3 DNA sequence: TGTGCCAGCAGTCCCATCGGACAGGGAAGGGAGACCCAGTACTTC. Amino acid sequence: CASSPIGQGRETQYF.

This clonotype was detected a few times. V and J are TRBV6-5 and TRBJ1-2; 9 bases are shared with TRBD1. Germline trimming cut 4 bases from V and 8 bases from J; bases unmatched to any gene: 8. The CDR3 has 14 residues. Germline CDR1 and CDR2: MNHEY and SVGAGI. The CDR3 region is CASSFSDRGGGYTF. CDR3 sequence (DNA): TGTGCCAGCAGTTTCTCGGACAGGGGAGGGGGCTACACCTTC.

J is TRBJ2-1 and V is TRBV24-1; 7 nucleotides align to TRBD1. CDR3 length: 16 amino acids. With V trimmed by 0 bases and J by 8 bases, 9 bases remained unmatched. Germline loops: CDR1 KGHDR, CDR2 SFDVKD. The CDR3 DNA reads TGTGCCACCAGTGATTTGGAGACAGGGTCAGCGGATGAGCAGTTCTTC. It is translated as CATSDLETGSADEQFF.

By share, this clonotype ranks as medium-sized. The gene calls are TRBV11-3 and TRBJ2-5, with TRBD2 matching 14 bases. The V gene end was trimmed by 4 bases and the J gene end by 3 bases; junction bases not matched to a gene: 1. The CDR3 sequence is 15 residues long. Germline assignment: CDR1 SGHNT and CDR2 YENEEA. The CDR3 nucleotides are TGTGCCAGCAGCTCGGGACTAGCGGGAGAAGAGACCCAGTACTTC. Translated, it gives CASSSGLAGEETQYF.

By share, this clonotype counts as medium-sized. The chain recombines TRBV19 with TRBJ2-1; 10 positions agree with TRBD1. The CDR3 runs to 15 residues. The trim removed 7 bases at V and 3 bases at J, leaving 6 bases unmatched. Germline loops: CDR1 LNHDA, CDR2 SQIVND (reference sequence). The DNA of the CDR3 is TGTGCCAGTATCCGGAGGGACAGGGGCTACAATGAGCAGTTCTTC. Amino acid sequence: CASIRRDRGYNEQFF.

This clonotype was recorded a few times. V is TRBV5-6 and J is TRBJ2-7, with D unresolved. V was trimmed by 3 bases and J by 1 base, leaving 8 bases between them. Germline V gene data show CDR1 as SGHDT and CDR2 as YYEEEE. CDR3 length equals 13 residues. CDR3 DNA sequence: TGTGCCAGCAGCTCGACACCTTCCTACGAGCAGTACTTC. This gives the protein CASSSTPSYEQYF. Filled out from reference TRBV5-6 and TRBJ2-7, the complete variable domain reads DAGVTQSPTHLIKTRGQQVTLRCSPKSGHDTVSWYQQALGQGPQFIFQYYEEEERQRGNFPDRFSGHQFPNYSSELNVNALLLGDSALYLCASSSTPSYEQYFGPGTRLTVT.

CDR3 in DNA: TGTGCCAGCAGCTCTACCCTGGTCGGATCTGGAAACACCATATATTTT. This sequence encodes CASSSTLVGSGNTIYF. The rearrangement links TRBV5-6 to TRBJ1-3; D unresolved. The V end lost 3 bases, the J end lost 1 base, and 14 bases lay between the germline ends. CDR3 size: 16 residues. Germline loops: CDR1 SGHDT, CDR2 YYEEEE.

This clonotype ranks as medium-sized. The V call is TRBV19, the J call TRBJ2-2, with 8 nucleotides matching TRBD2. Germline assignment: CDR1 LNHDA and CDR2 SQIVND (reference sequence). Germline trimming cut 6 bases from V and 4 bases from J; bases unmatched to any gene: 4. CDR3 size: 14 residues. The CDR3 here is CASRSGGSTGELFF. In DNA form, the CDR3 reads TGTGCCAGTAGGAGCGGGGGTTCCACCGGGGAGCTGTTTTTT.

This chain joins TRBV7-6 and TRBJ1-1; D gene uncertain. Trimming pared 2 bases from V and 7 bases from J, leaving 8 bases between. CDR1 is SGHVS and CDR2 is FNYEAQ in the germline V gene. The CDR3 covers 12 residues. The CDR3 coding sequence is TGTGCCAGCAGCTTACCCGAGGGTGAAGCTTTCTTT. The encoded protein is CASSLPEGEAFF.

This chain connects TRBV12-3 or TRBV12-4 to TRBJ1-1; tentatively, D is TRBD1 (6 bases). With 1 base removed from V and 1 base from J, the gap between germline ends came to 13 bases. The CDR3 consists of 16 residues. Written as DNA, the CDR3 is TGTGCCAGCAGTTTAGAATTAGGGGGATGGAACACTGAAGCTTTCTTT. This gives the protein CASSLELGGWNTEAFF.

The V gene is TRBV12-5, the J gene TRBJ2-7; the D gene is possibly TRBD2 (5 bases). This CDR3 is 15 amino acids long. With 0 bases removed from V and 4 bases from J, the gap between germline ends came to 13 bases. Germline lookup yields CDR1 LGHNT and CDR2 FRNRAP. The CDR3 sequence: CASGLVEGGEYEQYF. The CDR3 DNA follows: TGTGCTAGTGGTTTGGTTGAGGGTGGCGAATACGAGCAGTACTTC.

CDR3 DNA: TGTGCCAGCAGCTTAGGACTAGCGGGAGGCCGCTACAATGAGCAGTTCTTC. This codes for CASSLGLAGGRYNEQFF. This chain uses TRBV7-9 with TRBJ2-1, with 13 nucleotides matching TRBD2. Trimming cost V 1 base and J 3 bases; bases outside gene matches: 3. Germline loops: CDR1 SEHNR, CDR2 FQNEAQ (reference sequence). CDR3 length equals 17 residues.

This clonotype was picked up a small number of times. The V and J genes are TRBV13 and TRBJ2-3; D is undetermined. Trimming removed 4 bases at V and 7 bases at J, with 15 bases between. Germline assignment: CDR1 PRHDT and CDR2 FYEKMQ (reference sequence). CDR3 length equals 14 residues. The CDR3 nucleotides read TGTGCCAGCAGCTCTCGGCGACCGGTACATACGCAGTATTTT. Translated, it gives CASSSRRPVHTQYF. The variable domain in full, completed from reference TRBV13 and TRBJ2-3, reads AAGVIQSPRHLIKEKRETATLKCYPIPRHDTVYWYQQGPGQDPQFLISFYEKMQSDKGSIPDRFSAQQFSDYHSELNMSSLELGDSALYFCASSSRRPVHTQYFGPGTRLTVL.

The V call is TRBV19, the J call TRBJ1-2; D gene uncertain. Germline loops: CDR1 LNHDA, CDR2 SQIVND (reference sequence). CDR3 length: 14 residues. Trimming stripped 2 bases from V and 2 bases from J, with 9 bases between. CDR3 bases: TGTGCCAGTAGTATAATTGCGTCGAACTATGGCTACACCTTC. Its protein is CASSIIASNYGYTF. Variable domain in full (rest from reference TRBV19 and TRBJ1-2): DGGITQSPKYLFRKEGQNVTLSCEQNLNHDAMYWYRQDPGQGLRLIYYSQIVNDFQKGDIAEGYSVSREKKESFPLTVTSAQKNPTAFYLCASSIIASNYGYTFGSGTRLTVV.